The 26 T cell receptor beta chains below were found in one sample sequenced in a study of T cell responses to AZD1222 COVID-19 vaccine. TCRdb keeps only in-frame clones here, not all; method: immunoSEQ multiplex PCR. The top ten clones hold around 8% of a sample with over 120,000 clones, approximately 85% of them seen once. The material was peripheral blood, obtained on day 0 of AZD1222 vaccination. Every receptor here comes from an adult in good health.

This rearrangement joins TRBV7-9 to TRBJ2-1; 12 nucleotides agree with TRBD2. Looked up from germline, CDR1 is SEHNR and CDR2 is FQNEAQ (reference sequence). The V and J ends lost 3 bases and 6 bases, in that order; junction bases with no gene match: 9. The CDR3 is 17 amino acids. The CDR3 sequence: CASSFRTSGTRINEQFF. CDR3 DNA: TGTGCCAGCAGCTTTAGGACTAGCGGGACTCGAATCAATGAGCAGTTCTTC.

This clone was counted a single time. The chain has TRBV5-1 and TRBJ2-1, with 10 bases matching TRBD2. This CDR3 is built from 16 residues. V was pared by 4 bases and J by 2 bases, with 6 bases of the junction left unmatched. From germline, CDR1 is SGHRS and CDR2 YFSETQ. This CDR3 is CASSGGTSATYNEQFF. The CDR3 coding sequence is TGCGCCAGCAGCGGAGGGACTAGCGCCACCTACAATGAGCAGTTCTTC.

The chain combines TRBV7-9 with TRBJ1-4, with D hard to call. Trimming took 5 bases from V and 3 from J, leaving 19 bases between them. Per germline, CDR1 SEHNR and CDR2 FQNEAQ (reference sequence). The CDR3 is made up of 17 amino acids. The CDR3 is CASSPKSGRGANEKLFF. CDR3 nucleotides: TGTGCCAGCAGCCCGAAAAGCGGGCGCGGGGCTAATGAAAAACTGTTTTTT.

The chain has TRBV5-1 and TRBJ2-1; 10 bases align to TRBD1. Germline CDR1 and CDR2: SGHRS and YFSETQ. The CDR3 has 16 amino acids. V shed 4 bases, J shed 3 bases, and the junction held 7 bases outside the gene matches. This chain's CDR3 is CASSGGTGASYNEQFF. The CDR3 DNA reads as TGCGCCAGCAGCGGCGGGACAGGGGCTAGCTACAATGAGCAGTTCTTC.

V and J are TRBV7-9 and TRBJ1-2; no definite D call. V shed 1 base and J shed 3 bases, with 6 bases lying between them. Germline CDR1 reads SEHNR; CDR2 reads FQNEAQ (reference sequence). The CDR3 contains 13 residues. CDR3 region: CASSLGTDYGYTF. The CDR3 nucleotides read TGTGCCAGCAGCTTAGGGACGGACTATGGCTACACCTTC. Full variable domain (outside the CDR3, taken from reference TRBV7-9 and TRBJ1-2): DTGVSQNPRHKITKRGQNVTFRCDPISEHNRLYWYRQTLGQGPEFLTYFQNEAQLEKSRLLSDRFSAERPKGSFSTLEIQRTEQGDSAMYLCASSLGTDYGYTFGSGTRLTVV.

The chain carries TRBV2 and TRBJ1-5, with 11 positions matching TRBD1. Germline loops: CDR1 SNHLY, CDR2 FYNNEI. The CDR3 has 16 amino acids. The J segment lost 6 bases and the V segment lost 2 bases, leaving 6 bases of the junction unmatched. The CDR3 is CASSELGQGAAQPQHF. CDR3 nucleotides: TGTGCCAGCAGTGAACTTGGACAGGGGGCGGCTCAGCCCCAGCATTTT.

J is TRBJ1-2 and V is TRBV27; D possibly corresponds to TRBD1 (6 bases). Germline V gene sequence: CDR1 MNHEY, CDR2 SMNVEV (reference sequence). The V end lost 3 bases, the J end lost 2 bases, and 16 bases lay between the germline ends. There are 16 residues in the CDR3. The CDR3, as DNA: TGTGCCAGCAGTTTGAGGGGGGACCGATCGAACTATGGCTACACCTTC. As protein: CASSLRGDRSNYGYTF.

This chain links TRBV5-1 with TRBJ2-1; 8 bases line up with TRBD2. This CDR3 is built from 16 residues. Germline CDR1 reads SGHRS; CDR2 reads YFSETQ. Trimming took 4 bases from V and 4 from J; bases not matched to a gene: 10. The CDR3 loop reads CASSPDRAGAYNEQFF. The CDR3, as DNA: TGCGCCAGCAGCCCAGACCGAGCGGGGGCTTACAATGAGCAGTTCTTC.

This rearrangement joins TRBV5-1 to TRBJ2-3; 13 bases line up with TRBD2. This CDR3 is 17 amino acids long. Germline-derived CDR1 and CDR2 are SGHRS and YFSETQ. The trim removed 1 base at V and 0 bases at J, leaving 2 bases unmatched. CDR3 coding DNA: TGCGCCAGCAGCTTGACTAGCGGGAGGGCTAGCACAGATACGCAGTATTTT. It is translated as CASSLTSGRASTDTQYF.

The chain combines TRBV14 with TRBJ1-5; the D is unclear. This CDR3 region has 15 residues. Germline lookup yields CDR1 SGHDN and CDR2 FVKESK. The V end lost 4 bases, the J end lost 8 bases, and 18 bases lay between the germline ends. CDR3: CASSRVITGWKPQHF. The CDR3 DNA reads as TGTGCCAGCAGCCGTGTAATTACTGGGTGGAAGCCCCAGCATTTT. Full variable domain (remainder filled in from reference TRBV14 and TRBJ1-5): EAGVTQFPSHSVIEKGQTVTLRCDPISGHDNLYWYRRVMGKEIKFLLHFVKESKQDESGMPNNRFLAERTGGTYSTLKVQPAELEDSGVYFCASSRVITGWKPQHFGDGTRLSIL.

This chain uses TRBV3-1 (or the pseudogene TRBV3-2) with TRBJ2-2, with 10 bases identical to TRBD2. After removal of 1 base from V and 2 bases from J, the junction contained 4 bases not matched to a gene. There are 17 residues in the CDR3. Germline CDR1 and CDR2: LGHDT and YNNKEL (reference sequence). CDR3 residues: CASSQVSSGGNTGELFF. The CDR3 nucleotides read TGTGCCAGCAGCCAAGTCTCTAGCGGGGGAAACACCGGGGAGCTGTTTTTT.

The gene calls are TRBV30 and TRBJ1-2; D is perhaps TRBD1 (6 bases). The ends were cut back, 2 bases at V and 8 bases at J, with 18 bases in the middle. The CDR3 loop spans 14 amino acids. Germline values: CDR1 GTSNPN, CDR2 SVGIG (reference sequence). CDR3 in amino acids: CAWSLIPGAAGYTF. The CDR3 DNA reads TGTGCCTGGAGTCTAATTCCAGGGGCGGCGGGCTACACCTTC. The full variable domain, rest sourced from reference TRBV30 and TRBJ1-2, is SQTIHQWPATLVQPVGSPLSLECTVEGTSNPNLYWYRQAAGRGLQLLFYSVGIGQISSEVPQNLSASRPQDRQFILSSKKLLLSDSGFYLCAWSLIPGAAGYTFGSGTRLTVV.

The genes are TRBV6-1 and TRBJ1-1; D unresolved. The CDR3 sequence is 9 residues long. V lost 8 bases and J lost 9, with 7 bases in between. Germline V CDR1 and CDR2: MNHNS, SASEGT. CDR3 loop: CASGEKAFF. The DNA for the CDR3 is TGTGCCAGCGGGGAAAAAGCTTTCTTT.

The rearrangement links TRBV10-3 to TRBJ1-6; D is uncertain. With 2 bases removed from V and 9 bases from J, the gap between germline ends came to 8 bases. The germline CDR1 and CDR2 sequences are ENHRY and SYGVKD. The CDR3 is made up of 13 amino acids. CDR3 loop: CAISETEGSPLHF. The CDR3 DNA is TGTGCCATCAGTGAGACAGAGGGTTCACCCCTCCACTTT.

The gene calls are TRBV4-1 and TRBJ2-7; D remains ambiguous. This CDR3 spans 14 amino acids. V was clipped by 1 base and J by 2 bases, with 9 bases between them. The V gene's germline CDR1 is MGHRA and CDR2 YSYEKL. The chain's CDR3 is CASSQGGLPYEQYF. The CDR3, as DNA: TGCGCCAGCAGCCAAGGAGGCCTCCCCTACGAGCAGTACTTC.

The V call is TRBV15, the J call TRBJ2-1; 8 bases align to TRBD2. The germline CDR1 and CDR2 sequences are LNHNV and YYDKDF (reference sequence). V lost 0 bases, J lost 1 base, and 11 bases stayed unmatched. The CDR3 spans 19 residues. CDR3 bases: TGTGCCACCAGCAGAGAAAGGCTAGCGGGTGGACTATCCTACAATGAGCAGTTCTTC. Translation: CATSRERLAGGLSYNEQFF. Supplemented by reference TRBV15 and TRBJ2-1, the full variable domain reads DAMVIQNPRYQVTQFGKPVTLSCSQTLNHNVMYWYQQKSSQAPKLLFHYYDKDFNNEADTPDNFQSRRPNTSFCFLDIRSPGLGDTAMYLCATSRERLAGGLSYNEQFFGPGTRLTVL.

This clone was counted once. The V and J genes are TRBV27 and TRBJ1-6; maybe TRBD1 (5 bases). Germline lookup yields CDR1 MNHEY and CDR2 SMNVEV (reference sequence). The CDR3 is 15 residues long. Trimming shortened V by 0 bases and J by 7 bases, and 10 bases separated the two germline ends. CDR3 residues: CASSLSVGQNSPLHF. In DNA form, the CDR3 reads TGTGCCAGCAGTTTATCGGTGGGGCAAAATTCACCCCTCCACTTT.

The chain combines TRBV2 with TRBJ2-3; no clear D. The V end lost 5 bases, the J end lost 3 bases, and 15 bases lay between the germline ends. The germline CDR1 and CDR2 sequences are SNHLY and FYNNEI. The CDR3 totals 15 residues. CDR3 sequence (DNA): TGTGCCAGCAGTACCCGGGCAGTTCCTACAGATACGCAGTATTTT. Protein product: CASSTRAVPTDTQYF.

The chain links TRBV9 to TRBJ1-4, with a possible D match to TRBD1 (5 bases). CDR1 is SGDLS and CDR2 is YYNGEE in the germline V gene. Deletions cut 1 base from V and 6 bases from J, with 13 bases between. The CDR3 is made up of 15 amino acids. The CDR3 reads CASSVWGQGDEKLFF. In DNA, the CDR3 is TGTGCCAGCAGCGTATGGGGTCAGGGCGATGAAAAACTGTTTTTT.

The count of this clone is one. The chain uses TRBV4-1 and TRBJ2-7; D perhaps matches TRBD2 (5 bases). The germline gives CDR1 MGHRA, CDR2 YSYEKL. Trimming took off 1 base at V and 0 bases at J, with 10 bases between the two ends. The CDR3 runs to 15 residues. CDR3 region: CASSQGAEVSYEQYF. The CDR3 region has the DNA TGCGCCAGCAGCCAAGGGGCGGAGGTCTCCTACGAGCAGTACTTC.

In this sample, this clone turned up once. The CDR3 sequence: CASITGSTSYEQYF. The DNA for the CDR3 is TGTGCCAGCATTACGGGAAGCACATCCTACGAGCAGTACTTC. The V gene is TRBV28, the J gene TRBJ2-7, with D perhaps TRBD2 (5 bases). The CDR3 contains 14 residues. V was trimmed by 7 bases and J by 1 base, leaving 14 bases between them. CDR1 and CDR2 from the germline V gene are MDHEN and SYDVKM.

This clone is a singleton in its sample. The chain recombines TRBV19 with TRBJ2-2; a possible D gene is TRBD2 (6 bases). This CDR3 has 17 residues. The germline CDR1 and CDR2 sequences are LNHDA and SQIVND (reference sequence). V lost 6 bases and J 3 bases, leaving 20 bases between the germline ends. Written as DNA, the CDR3 is TGTGCCAGTAGGGGCCTGCGGGGCGGCGAGGACACCGGGGAGCTGTTTTTT. It translates to CASRGLRGGEDTGELFF.

The chain carries TRBV28 and TRBJ2-6; the D gene is possibly TRBD2 (7 bases). The germline CDR1 and CDR2 sequences are MDHEN and SYDVKM. The CDR3 totals 15 residues. V was trimmed by 7 bases and J by 4 bases, leaving 14 bases between them. CDR3 nucleotide sequence: TGTGCCAGCATAGGGGGGGGCTCCGGGGCCAACGTCCTGACTTTC. This gives the protein CASIGGGSGANVLTF.

The chain couples TRBV25-1 to TRBJ2-5; the D gene is possibly TRBD1 (5 bases). This CDR3 comprises 13 residues. V lost 6 bases to trimming and J lost 3 bases, with 11 bases between them. CDR1 is MGHDK, CDR2 SYGVNS, per germline. The DNA for the CDR3 is TGTGCCAGCAGCCGGACACCCGAAGAGACCCAGTACTTC. Translating gives CASSRTPEETQYF.

The genes are TRBV7-2 and TRBJ1-1; D possibly corresponds to TRBD1 (5 bases). CDR1 and CDR2 from the germline V gene are SGHTA and FQGNSA. Trimming shortened V by 3 bases and J by 3 bases, and 14 bases separated the two germline ends. CDR3 length: 15 residues. This CDR3 reads CASSFPRQSHTEAFF. DNA of the CDR3: TGTGCCAGCAGCTTCCCTCGACAGAGCCACACTGAAGCTTTCTTT.

V is TRBV6-5 and J is TRBJ1-1, with 7 bases that match TRBD1. The ends lost 11 bases at V and 3 bases at J; junction bases unmatched: 12. Germline V gives CDR1 MNHEY, CDR2 SVGAGI. The CDR3 spans 14 residues. The DNA for the CDR3 is TGTGCCGCTCGGGAGGGGGCGTGGTACACTGAAGCTTTCTTT. Translated: CAAREGAWYTEAFF.